This TCR beta chain was observed in a study of graft-versus-host responses after intestinal transplantation. Study at large: Multivisceral, liver-intestinal, or isolated intestinal grafts were transplanted into recipients. Induction with anti-thymocyte globulin, then tacrolimus and steroids for three to four years, was given to all recipients.

Whole-study results and caveats: High graft-versus-host to host-versus-graft clonal ratios were seen in allografts of patients with graft-donor T cell macrochimerism. Recipient bone marrow held GvH clones, some seen earlier in ileum or blood.

Data came from immunoSEQ multiplex PCR; TCRdb stores just in-frame clones and leaves some out. The table has tens of thousands of clones, around 94% seen once; the top ten hold less than 0.85%. This clone was observed once. Antigen specificity is unknown. V was pared by 1 base and J by 3 bases, with 9 bases between. Looked up from germline, CDR1 is MDHEN and CDR2 is SYDVKM. The CDR3 loop spans 15 amino acids. Here the sequenced sample was PBMCs, taken 16 days after intestinal transplant. This TCR was recovered from a human patient who received an intestinal transplant, so some T cells may come from the graft donor. The chain recombines TRBV28 with TRBJ1-4, with D possibly being TRBD1 (6 bases). The CDR3 DNA reads TGTGCCAGCAGTTTATTGGCAGGGGCTAATGAAAAACTGTTTTTT. This encodes CASSLLAGANEKLFF.